This TCR beta chain comes out of a study of vaccination effects on CD4 cells after COVID-19. Study-level background: A few convalescent patients were sampled early and late after vaccination. Samples collected post-vaccine were obtained a median of 72 days after the second dose.

A note on this clone: As yet, its antigen is unknown.

Study results and caveats: Early post-infection timepoints were missing from the study, which also had few convalescent patients.

The CDR3 has 15 residues. Trimming removed 3 bases from V and 3 bases from J, with 12 bases in between. Looked up from germline, CDR1 is SGHVS and CDR2 is FNYEAQ. At the end of more than 8 days of culture, CD4+ T cells were isolated. PCR-confirmed SARS-CoV-2 infection occurred in the person between March and December 2020. Participants completed two doses of the BNT162b2 or mRNA-1273 vaccine. Clones were sequenced by immunoSEQ multiplex PCR, and TCRdb holds only the in-frame ones, with some missing. Here the sample spans about 44,000 clones, over 60% being singletons. The sample consisted of CD4+ T cells from PBMCs cultured without peptide, taken after COVID-19 vaccination. This TCR was recovered from a human donor who had a prior SARS-CoV-2 infection. The chain recombines TRBV7-6 with TRBJ2-1; D is perhaps TRBD2 (6 bases). CDR3 DNA sequence: TGTGCCAGCAGCTTTGTCCGGGGGATCTACAATGAGCAGTTCTTC. Translated, it gives CASSFVRGIYNEQFF. Full variable domain (remainder filled in from reference TRBV7-6 and TRBJ2-1): GAGVSQSPRYKVTKRGQDVALRCDPISGHVSLYWYRQALGQGPEFLTYFNYEAQQDKSGLPNDRFSAERPEGSISTLTIQRTEQRDSAMYRCASSFVRGIYNEQFFGPGTRLTVL.